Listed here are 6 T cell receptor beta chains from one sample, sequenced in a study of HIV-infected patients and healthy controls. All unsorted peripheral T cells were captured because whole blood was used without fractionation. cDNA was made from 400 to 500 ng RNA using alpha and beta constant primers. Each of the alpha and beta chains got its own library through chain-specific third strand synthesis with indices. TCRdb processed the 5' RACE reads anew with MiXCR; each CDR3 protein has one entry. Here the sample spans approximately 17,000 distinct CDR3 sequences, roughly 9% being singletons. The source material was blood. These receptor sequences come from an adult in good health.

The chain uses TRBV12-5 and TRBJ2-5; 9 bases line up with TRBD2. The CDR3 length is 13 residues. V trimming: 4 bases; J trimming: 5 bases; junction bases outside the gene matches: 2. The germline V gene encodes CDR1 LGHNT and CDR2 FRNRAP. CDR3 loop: CASGSRGGETQYF. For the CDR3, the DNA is TGTGCTAGTGGTTCGCGGGGGGGCGAGACCCAGTACTTC.

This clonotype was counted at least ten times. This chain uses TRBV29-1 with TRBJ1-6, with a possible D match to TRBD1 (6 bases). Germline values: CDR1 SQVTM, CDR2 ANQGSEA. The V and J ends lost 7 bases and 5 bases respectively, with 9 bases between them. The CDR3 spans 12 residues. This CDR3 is CSAGQNNSPLHF. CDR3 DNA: TGCAGCGCCGGACAGAATAATTCACCCCTCCACTTT.

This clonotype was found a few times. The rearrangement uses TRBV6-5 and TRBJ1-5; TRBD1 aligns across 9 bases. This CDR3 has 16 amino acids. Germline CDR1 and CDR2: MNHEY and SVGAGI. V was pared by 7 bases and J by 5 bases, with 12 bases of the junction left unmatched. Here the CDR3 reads CASKRGYGDRDQPQHF. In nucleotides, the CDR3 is TGTGCCAGCAAACGCGGTTACGGGGACAGGGATCAGCCCCAGCATTTT.

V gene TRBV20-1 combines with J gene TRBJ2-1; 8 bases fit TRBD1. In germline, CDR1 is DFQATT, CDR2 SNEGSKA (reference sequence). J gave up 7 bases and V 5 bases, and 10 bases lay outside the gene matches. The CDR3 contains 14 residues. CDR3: CSAHDRGVLNEQFF. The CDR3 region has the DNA TGCAGTGCTCACGACAGGGGAGTTCTGAATGAGCAGTTCTTC.

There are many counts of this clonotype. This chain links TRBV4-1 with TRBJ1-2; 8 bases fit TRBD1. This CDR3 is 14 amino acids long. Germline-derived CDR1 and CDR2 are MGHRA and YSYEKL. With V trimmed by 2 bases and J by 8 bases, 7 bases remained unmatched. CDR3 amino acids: CASSQRQGILGYTF. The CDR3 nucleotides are TGCGCCAGCAGCCAAAGACAGGGGATTTTGGGCTACACCTTC.

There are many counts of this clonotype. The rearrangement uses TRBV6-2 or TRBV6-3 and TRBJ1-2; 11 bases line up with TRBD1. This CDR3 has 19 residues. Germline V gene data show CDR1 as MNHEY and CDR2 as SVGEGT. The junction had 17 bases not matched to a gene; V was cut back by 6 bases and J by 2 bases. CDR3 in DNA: TGTGCCAGCAGCTCCTCCCACGGACAGGGGGCGTCGGTAAACTATGGCTACACCTTC. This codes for CASSSSHGQGASVNYGYTF.